This T cell receptor (beta chain) appears in the sequencing data of a study of cytomegalovirus exposure and HLA in healthy donors. Study in general: Unique TCRs numbering some 93 million, obtained from HLA-typed donors, made up an early data release.

The germline CDR1 and CDR2 sequences are LNHDA and SQIVND (reference sequence). Unmatched junction bases numbered 6, after V lost 5 bases and J lost 6 bases. CDR3 length: 15 amino acids. PCR primers comprised 60 Vbeta and 13 Jbeta primers. Clones were sequenced by immunoSEQ multiplex PCR, and TCRdb holds only the in-frame ones, with some missing. The sample contains about 170,000 clones, 85% of which appear only once. This TCR was sampled from a boy aged 2-15 years in good health and CMV-seronegative. The chain combines TRBV19 with TRBJ1-6; TRBD1 aligns across 8 bases. Input material: PBMCs. CDR3 sequence (DNA): TGTGCCAGTAGTCCGTGGACAGGGACTAATTCACCCCTCCACTTT. Amino acids: CASSPWTGTNSPLHF.